The present T cell receptor (beta chain) was sequenced within a study of cytomegalovirus exposure and HLA in healthy donors. General study points: Sequencing likely generated an artifact that appeared as a cluster of highly shared sequence variants. A list of approximately 160 TCR beta chains associated with cytomegalovirus was given.

Germline V gives CDR1 SQVTM, CDR2 ANQGSEA. The CDR3 length is 14 residues. With 3 bases removed from V and 3 bases from J, the gap between germline ends came to 13 bases. The PCR employed 60 Vbeta primers together with 13 Jbeta primers. Here immunoSEQ multiplex PCR was the method, and the copy in TCRdb shows in-frame clones only, minus some. This table has roughly 170,000 clones, 75% to 90% appearing once. With respect to this clone: Its cognate antigen is unknown.

The chain carries TRBV29-1 and TRBJ2-3, with D perhaps matching TRBD2 (5 bases). The specimen was PBMCs. This TCR was sampled from a boy younger than 18 in good health and CMV-seronegative. In DNA, the CDR3 is TGCAGCGTTGACCCGGGGTGGGAAACAGATACGCAGTATTTT. This gives the protein CSVDPGWETDTQYF.